The clone carrying this T cell receptor (beta chain) was seen at least ten times. The V end lost 0 bases, the J end lost 6 bases, and 10 bases lay between the germline ends. The CDR3 totals 14 residues. CDR1 is SGHRS and CDR2 is YFSETQ in the germline V gene. These data come from a study of CD8 T cells in ankylosing spondylitis. Each CDR3 protein is one row after TCRdb ran MiXCR on the 5' RACE reads. The profile covers around 220,000 distinct CDR3 sequences, with approximately 10% appearing a single time and less than 25% taken by the ten largest. V is TRBV5-1 and J is TRBJ1-5; D may be TRBD1 (5 bases). Specimen: blood, either unsorted or a sorted T cell fraction (not recorded which). This TCR derives from a male donor with ankylosing spondylitis or in good health (not recorded which). In nucleotides, the CDR3 is TGCGCCAGCAGCTTGGACTCGGGGGGTCAGCCCCAGCATTTT. Translated: CASSLDSGGQPQHF.